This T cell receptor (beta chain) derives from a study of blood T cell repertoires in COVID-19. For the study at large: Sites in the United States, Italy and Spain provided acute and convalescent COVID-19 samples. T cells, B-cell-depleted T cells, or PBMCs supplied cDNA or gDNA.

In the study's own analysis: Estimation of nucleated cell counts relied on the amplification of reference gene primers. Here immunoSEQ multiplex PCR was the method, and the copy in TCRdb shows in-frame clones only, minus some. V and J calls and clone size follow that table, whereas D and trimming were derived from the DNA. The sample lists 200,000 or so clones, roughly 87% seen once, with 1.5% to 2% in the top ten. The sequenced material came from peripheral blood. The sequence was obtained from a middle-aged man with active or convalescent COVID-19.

Here the CDR3 DNA reads TGTGCCAGCAGTCTTACACTACAGGGCCGCCAAGCCCCACATTTT. Protein sequence: CASSLTLQGRQAPHF. The gene calls are TRBV28 and TRBJ1-5; perhaps TRBD1 as D (6 bases). The CDR3 extends over 15 amino acids. Germline V gives CDR1 MDHEN, CDR2 SYDVKM. V gave up 5 bases and J gave up 16 bases, with 27 bases separating them.